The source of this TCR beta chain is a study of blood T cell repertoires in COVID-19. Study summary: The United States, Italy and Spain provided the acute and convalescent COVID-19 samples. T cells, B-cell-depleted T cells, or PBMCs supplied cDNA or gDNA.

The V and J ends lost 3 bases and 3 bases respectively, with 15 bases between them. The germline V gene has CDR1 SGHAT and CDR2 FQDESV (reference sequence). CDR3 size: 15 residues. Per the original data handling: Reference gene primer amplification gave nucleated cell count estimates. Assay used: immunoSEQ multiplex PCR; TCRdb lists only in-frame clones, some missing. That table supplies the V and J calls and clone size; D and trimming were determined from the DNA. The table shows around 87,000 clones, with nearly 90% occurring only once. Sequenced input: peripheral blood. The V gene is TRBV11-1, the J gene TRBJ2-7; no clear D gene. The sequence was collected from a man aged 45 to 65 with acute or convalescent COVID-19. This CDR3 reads CASSFSGGTLYEQYV. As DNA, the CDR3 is TGTGCCAGCAGCTTTAGTGGCGGAACCCTCTACGAGCAGTACGTC.